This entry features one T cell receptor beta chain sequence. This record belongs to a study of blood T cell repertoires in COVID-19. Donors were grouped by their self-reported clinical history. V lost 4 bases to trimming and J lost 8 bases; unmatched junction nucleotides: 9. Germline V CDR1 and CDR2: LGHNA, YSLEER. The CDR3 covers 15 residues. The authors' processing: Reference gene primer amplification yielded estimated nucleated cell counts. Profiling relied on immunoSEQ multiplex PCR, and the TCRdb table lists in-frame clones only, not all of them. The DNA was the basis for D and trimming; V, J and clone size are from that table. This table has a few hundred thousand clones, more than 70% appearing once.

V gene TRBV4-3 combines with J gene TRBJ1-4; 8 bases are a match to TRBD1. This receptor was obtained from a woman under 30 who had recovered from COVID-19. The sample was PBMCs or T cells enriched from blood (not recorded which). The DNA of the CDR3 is TGCGCCAGCAGCCGAAAGACAGGGGTAGAGGAAAAACTGTTTTTT. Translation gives CASSRKTGVEEKLFF.